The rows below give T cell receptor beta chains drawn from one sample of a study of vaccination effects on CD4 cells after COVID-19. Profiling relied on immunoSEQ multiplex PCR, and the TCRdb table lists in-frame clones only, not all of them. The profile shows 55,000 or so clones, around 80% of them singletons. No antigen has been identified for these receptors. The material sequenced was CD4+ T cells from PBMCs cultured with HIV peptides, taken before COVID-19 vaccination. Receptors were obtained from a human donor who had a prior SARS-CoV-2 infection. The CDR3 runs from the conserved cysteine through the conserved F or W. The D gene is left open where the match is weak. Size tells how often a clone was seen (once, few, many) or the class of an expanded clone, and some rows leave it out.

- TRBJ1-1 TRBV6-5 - CASTPPKYTEAFF TGTGCCAGCACCCCACCCAAGTACACTGAAGCTTTCTTT
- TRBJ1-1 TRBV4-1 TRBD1 CASSPGRTGGHTEAFF TGCGCCAGCAGCCCAGGACGTACAGGGGGCCACACTGAAGCTTTCTTT
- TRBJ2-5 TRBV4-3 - CASSQDRAPWETQYF TGCGCCAGCAGCCAAGATCGCGCACCTTGGGAGACCCAGTACTTC
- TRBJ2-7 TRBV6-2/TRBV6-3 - CASSYPLSRAITSNYEQYF TGTGCCAGCAGTTACCCGCTAAGCCGGGCCATCACATCGAACTACGAGCAGTACTTC
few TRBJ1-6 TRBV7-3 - CASSLAGRGSYNSPLHF TGTGCCAGCAGCTTAGCCGGCAGGGGCTCCTATAATTCACCCCTCCACTTT
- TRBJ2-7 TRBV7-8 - CASSQDGQGRYEQYF TGTGCCAGCAGCCAAGATGGGCAGGGTCGTTACGAGCAGTACTTC
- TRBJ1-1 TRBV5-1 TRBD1 CASSLRTGASNTEAFF TGCGCCAGCAGCTTGAGGACAGGGGCCTCGAACACTGAAGCTTTCTTT
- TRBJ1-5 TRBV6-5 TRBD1 CASNQGDFNQPQHF TGTGCCAGCAATCAGGGGGATTTCAATCAGCCCCAGCATTTT
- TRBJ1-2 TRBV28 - CASSLVSGLGYTF TGTGCCAGCAGTTTGGTGTCAGGGCTGGGCTACACCTTC
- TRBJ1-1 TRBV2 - CASTIAPRTGVFF TGTGCCAGCACCATAGCCCCTAGGACGGGGGTTTTCTTT
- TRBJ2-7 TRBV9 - CKMGEGSYEQYF TGTAAAATGGGGGAAGGCTCCTACGAGCAGTACTTC
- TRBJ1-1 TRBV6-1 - CASSEDGGEYTEAFF TGTGCCAGCAGTGAAGACGGGGGTGAGTACACTGAAGCTTTCTTT
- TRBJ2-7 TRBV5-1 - CASSLWLTGSYEQYF TGCGCCAGCAGCTTGTGGTTAACAGGGTCCTACGAGCAGTACTTC
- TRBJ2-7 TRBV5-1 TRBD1 CASSLSSGTVTYEQYF TGCGCCAGCAGCCTGTCATCCGGGACAGTAACCTACGAGCAGTACTTC
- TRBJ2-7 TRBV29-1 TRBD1 CSVQDRGLSYEQYF TGCAGCGTTCAGGACAGGGGGCTATCCTACGAGCAGTACTTC
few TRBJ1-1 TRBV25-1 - CASSEPTARGPRAFF TGTGCCAGCAGTGAACCAACTGCCCGGGGGCCTAGAGCTTTCTTT
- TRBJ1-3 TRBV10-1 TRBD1 CASGQGESHGNTIYF TGCGCCAGCGGACAGGGGGAATCTCATGGAAACACCATATATTTT
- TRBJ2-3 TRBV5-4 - CASSLSYHTDTQYF TGTGCCAGCAGCTTGTCATACCATACAGATACGCAGTATTTT
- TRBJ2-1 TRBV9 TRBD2 CASSVAGLAGDNEQFF TGTGCCAGCAGCGTAGCGGGCCTAGCGGGAGACAATGAGCAGTTCTTC
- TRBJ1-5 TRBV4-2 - CASSQSRDTDQPQHF TGTGCCAGCAGCCAATCCAGGGACACGGATCAGCCCCAGCATTTT
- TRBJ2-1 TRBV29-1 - CSVDGWDNEQFF TGCAGCGTTGATGGGTGGGACAATGAGCAGTTCTTC
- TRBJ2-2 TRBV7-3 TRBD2 CASSLAGGNTGELFF TGTGCCAGCAGTTTGGCGGGGGGGAACACCGGGGAGCTGTTTTTT
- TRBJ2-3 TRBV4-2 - CASSQDPDSSDTQYF TGTGCCAGCAGCCAAGATCCGGACAGTTCAGATACGCAGTATTTT
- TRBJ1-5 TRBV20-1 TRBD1 CSASNPLDRGRPSAQHF TGCAGTGCTAGTAACCCCCTCGACAGGGGCCGGCCCTCAGCCCAGCATTTT
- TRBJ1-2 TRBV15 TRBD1 CATSRPNEQGARGYTF TGTGCCACCAGCAGACCAAATGAACAGGGGGCTCGGGGCTACACCTTC
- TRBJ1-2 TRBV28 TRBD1 CASISRTGALGGYTF TGTGCCAGTATCTCCAGGACAGGCGCTTTGGGTGGCTACACCTTC
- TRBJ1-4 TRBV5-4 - CASSFERGTNEKLFF TGTGCCAGCAGCTTTGAAAGGGGCACTAATGAAAAACTGTTTTTT
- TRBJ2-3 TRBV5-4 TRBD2 CASSSGLAARTDTQYF TGTGCCAGCAGCTCCGGACTAGCGGCCCGCACAGATACGCAGTATTTT
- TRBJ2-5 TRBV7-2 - CASNLGSTQETQYF TGTGCCAGCAACCTAGGGAGCACTCAAGAGACCCAGTACTTC
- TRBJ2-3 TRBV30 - CAWSYGQGTQYF TGTGCCTGGAGCTACGGGCAGGGTACGCAGTATTTT
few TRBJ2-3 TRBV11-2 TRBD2 CASSRSGSDPTDTQYF TGTGCCAGCAGTCGTAGCGGGAGCGATCCCACAGATACGCAGTATTTT
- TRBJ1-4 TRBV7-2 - CASSPGTTNEKLFF TGTGCCAGCAGCCCGGGGACAACTAATGAAAAACTGTTTTTT
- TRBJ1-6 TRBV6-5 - CASKVGRGNSPLHF TGTGCCAGCAAAGTGGGGAGGGGTAATTCACCCCTCCACTTT
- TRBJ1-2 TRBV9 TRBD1 CASSPTGSNYGYTF TGTGCCAGCAGCCCGACAGGGTCTAACTATGGCTACACCTTC
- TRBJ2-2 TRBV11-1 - CASSSDIIAGELFF TGTGCCAGCAGCTCGGACATTATCGCCGGGGAGCTGTTTTTT
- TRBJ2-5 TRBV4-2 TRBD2 CASSLSTGGGTETQYF TGTGCCAGCAGCCTCTCGACTGGCGGGGGTACAGAGACCCAGTACTTC
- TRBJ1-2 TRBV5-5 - CASSLVGQSYGYTF TGTGCCAGCAGCTTGGTTGGCCAGTCCTATGGCTACACCTTC
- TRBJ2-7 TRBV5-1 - CASSLVGSLYEQYF TGCGCCAGCAGCTTGGTGGGATCACTTTACGAGCAGTACTTC
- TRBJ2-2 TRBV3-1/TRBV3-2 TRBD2 CASSQSGGSGELFF TGTGCCAGCAGCCAATCGGGGGGTAGCGGGGAGCTGTTTTTT
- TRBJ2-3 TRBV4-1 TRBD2 CASSQERPPSGGASTDTQYF TGCGCCAGCAGCCAAGAAAGGCCCCCTAGCGGGGGCGCCAGCACAGATACGCAGTATTTT
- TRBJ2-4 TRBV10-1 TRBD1 CASPPEGTGDSNIQYF TGCGCCAGTCCACCAGAGGGGACAGGAGATTCGAACATTCAGTACTTC
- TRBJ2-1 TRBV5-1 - CASSPGAHLWEQFF TGCGCCAGCAGCCCCGGTGCCCATTTGTGGGAGCAGTTCTTC
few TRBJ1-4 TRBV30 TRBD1 CAWSPESGTGGDEKLFF TGTGCCTGGAGTCCGGAGTCCGGGACAGGGGGCGATGAAAAACTGTTTTTT
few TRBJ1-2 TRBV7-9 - CASSLGGTEGGYTF TGTGCCAGCAGCTTAGGTGGCACTGAAGGCGGCTACACCTTC
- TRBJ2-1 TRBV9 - CASSVGFGFPDNEQFF TGTGCCAGCAGCGTAGGGTTCGGTTTTCCGGACAATGAGCAGTTCTTC
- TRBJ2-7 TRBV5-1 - CASSLDGAPSYEQYF TGCGCCAGCAGCTTAGACGGCGCGCCCTCCTACGAGCAGTACTTC
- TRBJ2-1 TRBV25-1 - CASSDKDAYNEQFF TGTGCCAGCAGTGATAAGGACGCTTACAATGAGCAGTTCTTC
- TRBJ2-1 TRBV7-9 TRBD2 CASSGPGLAGGGSYNEQFF TGTGCCAGCAGCGGCCCGGGACTAGCGGGAGGAGGTTCCTACAATGAGCAGTTCTTC
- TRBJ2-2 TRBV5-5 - CASSLVVRGANTGELFF TGTGCCAGCAGCTTGGTCGTAAGGGGGGCGAACACCGGGGAGCTGTTTTTT
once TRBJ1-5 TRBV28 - CASVNKNLNQPQHF TGTGCCAGCGTAAATAAGAATCTCAATCAGCCCCAGCATTTT
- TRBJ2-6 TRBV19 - CASSYMESGANVLTF TGTGCCAGTAGTTACATGGAGTCTGGGGCCAACGTCCTGACTTTC
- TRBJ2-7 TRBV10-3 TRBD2 CATRGSAGGYEQYF TGTGCCACCAGGGGGTCAGCGGGGGGATACGAGCAGTACTTC
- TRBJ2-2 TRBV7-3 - CASSPHTGELFF TGTGCCAGCAGCCCCCACACCGGGGAGCTGTTTTTT
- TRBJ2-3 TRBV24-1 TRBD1 CATSLSPGQGAADTQYF TGTGCCACCAGTTTGAGTCCTGGACAGGGGGCCGCAGATACGCAGTATTTT
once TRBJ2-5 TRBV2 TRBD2 CASSVLAGLQETQYF TGTGCCAGCAGTGTTTTAGCGGGGCTCCAAGAGACCCAGTACTTC
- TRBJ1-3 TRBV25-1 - CASSDGRTSGNTIYF TGTGCCAGCAGTGACGGACGTACCTCTGGAAACACCATATATTTT
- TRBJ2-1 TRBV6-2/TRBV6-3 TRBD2 CASSPLRAGVWNEQFF TGTGCCAGCAGTCCATTAAGAGCGGGAGTCTGGAATGAGCAGTTCTTC
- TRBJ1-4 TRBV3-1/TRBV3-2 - CASSPSHGGEKLFF TGTGCCAGCAGCCCCAGTCACGGCGGCGAAAAACTGTTTTTT
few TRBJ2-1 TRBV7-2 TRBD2 CASSLTGGPVGEQFF TGTGCCAGCAGCTTAACGGGAGGGCCGGTCGGGGAGCAGTTCTTC